The 2 T cell receptor beta chains presented below share a single source sample, sequenced in a study of identical twins. TCRdb reanalysed the 5' RACE reads using MiXCR and keeps one entry per CDR3 protein. The table lists approximately 700,000 distinct CDR3 sequences, about 18% of them singletons. The same sample was also studied in work on T cells expressing NK-cell markers.

Source material: PBMCs. Source of these receptors: a young woman in good health.

This clonotype has a handful of counts. The CDR3 DNA reads as TGTGCCAGCTCACCAGGGACTAGCGGGGTTGAGCAGTACTTC. Translating it yields CASSPGTSGVEQYF. The chain uses TRBV18 and TRBJ2-7, with TRBD2 identical over 13 bases. V trimming: 2 bases; J trimming: 7 bases; junction bases outside the gene matches: 2. This CDR3 comprises 14 residues. The V gene's germline CDR1 is KGHSH and CDR2 LQKENI.

This clonotype was detected a few times. This sequence joins TRBV20-1 and TRBJ2-2; TRBD1 agrees at 9 bases. Germline values: CDR1 DFQATT, CDR2 SNEGSKA (reference sequence). V lost 3 bases, J lost 6 bases, and 8 bases stayed unmatched. This CDR3 is built from 15 residues. The CDR3 DNA reads TGCAGTGCTAGTGAAGGGACAGGGAGGGCCGGGGAGCTGTTTTTT. It codes for CSASEGTGRAGELFF.